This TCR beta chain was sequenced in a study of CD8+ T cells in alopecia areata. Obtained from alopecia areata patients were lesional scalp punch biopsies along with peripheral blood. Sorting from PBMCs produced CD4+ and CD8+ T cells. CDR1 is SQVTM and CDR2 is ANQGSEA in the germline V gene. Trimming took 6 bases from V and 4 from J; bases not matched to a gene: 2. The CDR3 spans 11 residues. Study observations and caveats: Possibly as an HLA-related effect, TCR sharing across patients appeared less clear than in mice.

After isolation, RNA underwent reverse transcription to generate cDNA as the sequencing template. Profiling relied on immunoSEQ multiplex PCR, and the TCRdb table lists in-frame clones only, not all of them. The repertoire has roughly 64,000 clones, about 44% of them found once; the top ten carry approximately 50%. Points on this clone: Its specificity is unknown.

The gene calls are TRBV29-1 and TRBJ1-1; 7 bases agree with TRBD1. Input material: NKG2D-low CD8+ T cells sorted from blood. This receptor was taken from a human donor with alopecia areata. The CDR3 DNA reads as TGCAGCGTCCAGGGGGGCACTGAAGCTTTCTTT. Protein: CSVQGGTEAFF. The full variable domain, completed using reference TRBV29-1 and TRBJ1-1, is SAVISQKPSRDICQRGTSLTIQCQVDSQVTMMFWYRQQPGQSLTLIATANQGSEATYESGFVIDKFPISRPNLTFSTLTVSNMSPEDSSIYLCSVQGGTEAFFGQGTRLTVV.